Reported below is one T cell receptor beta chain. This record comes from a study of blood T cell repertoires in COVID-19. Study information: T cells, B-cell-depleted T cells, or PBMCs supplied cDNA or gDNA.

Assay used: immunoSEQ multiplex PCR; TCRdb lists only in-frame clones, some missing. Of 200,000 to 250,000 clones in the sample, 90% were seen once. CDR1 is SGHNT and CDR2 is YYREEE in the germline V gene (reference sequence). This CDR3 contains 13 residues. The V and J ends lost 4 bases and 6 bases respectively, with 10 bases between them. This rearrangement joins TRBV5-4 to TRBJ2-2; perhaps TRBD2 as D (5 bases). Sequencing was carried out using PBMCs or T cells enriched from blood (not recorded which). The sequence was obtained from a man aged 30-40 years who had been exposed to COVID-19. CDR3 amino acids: CASSREGPGELFF. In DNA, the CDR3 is TGTGCCAGCAGCCGGGAAGGGCCCGGGGAGCTGTTTTTT.